The present TCR beta chain was sequenced within a study of cytomegalovirus exposure and HLA in healthy donors. V shed 0 bases and J 2 bases; nucleotides not matched to a gene: 5. The CDR3 length is 15 residues. Germline loops: CDR1 SGHRS, CDR2 YFSETQ. Primers for the PCR totalled 60 Vbeta and 13 Jbeta. The data were produced by immunoSEQ multiplex PCR, yet TCRdb's version contains in-frame clones alone and is incomplete. Among approximately 130,000 clones listed, more than 70% were seen once. This TCR came from a woman aged 50 to 60 in good health and CMV-seropositive. This chain links TRBV5-1 with TRBJ2-7, with 7 bases aligning to TRBD2. Sequencing input: PBMCs. The CDR3 loop reads CASSLVVGGAYEQYF. CDR3 nucleotides: TGCGCCAGCAGCTTGGTCGTGGGGGGGGCCTACGAGCAGTACTTC.